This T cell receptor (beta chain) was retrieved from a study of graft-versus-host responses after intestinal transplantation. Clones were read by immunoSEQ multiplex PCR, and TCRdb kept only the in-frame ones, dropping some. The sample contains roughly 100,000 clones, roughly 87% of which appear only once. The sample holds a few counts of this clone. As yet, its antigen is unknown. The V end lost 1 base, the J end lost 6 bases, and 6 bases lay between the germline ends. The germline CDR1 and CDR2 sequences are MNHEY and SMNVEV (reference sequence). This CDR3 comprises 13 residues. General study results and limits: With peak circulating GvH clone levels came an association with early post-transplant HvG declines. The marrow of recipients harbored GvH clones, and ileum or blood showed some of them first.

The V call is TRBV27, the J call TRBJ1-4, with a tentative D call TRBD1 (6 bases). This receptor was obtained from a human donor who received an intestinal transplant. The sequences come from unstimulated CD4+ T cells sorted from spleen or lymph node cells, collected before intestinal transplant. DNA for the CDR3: TGTGCCAGCAGTTTATGGACAGATGAAAAACTGTTTTTT. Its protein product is CASSLWTDEKLFF.